This passage covers 2 T cell receptor beta chains from one sample sequenced in a study of blood T cell repertoires in COVID-19. Data came from immunoSEQ multiplex PCR; TCRdb stores just in-frame clones and leaves some out. The sample includes some 340,000 clones, roughly nine tenths of them seen just once. The sequencing sample was made of PBMCs or T cells enriched from blood (not recorded which). These receptors originate from a woman younger than 45 who had been exposed to COVID-19.

V is TRBV9 and J is TRBJ2-1; D perhaps matches TRBD1 (6 bases). The germline V and J ends were trimmed by 3 bases and 4 bases, with 14 bases remaining between them. The CDR3 runs 15 residues. Germline CDR1 is SGDLS and CDR2 is YYNGEE. The CDR3, as DNA: TGTGCCAGCAGCGCCCTGGTAGGGGGATACAATGAGCAGTTCTTC. It yields the protein CASSALVGGYNEQFF.

The chain joins TRBV27 to TRBJ2-5; D possibly corresponds to TRBD1 (6 bases). Trimming stripped 3 bases from V and 2 bases from J, with 10 bases between. The CDR3 spans 14 residues. CDR1 and CDR2 from the germline V gene are MNHEY and SMNVEV (reference sequence). CDR3 sequence reads: CASSFLGGQETQYF. The CDR3 DNA reads TGTGCCAGCAGTTTCCTAGGGGGACAAGAGACCCAGTACTTC.